These T cell receptor beta chains were read from a single sample in a study of cytomegalovirus exposure and HLA in healthy donors. Sequenced by immunoSEQ multiplex PCR; TCRdb stores in-frame clones only, minus some. The repertoire consists of roughly 200,000 clones, with 60% to 85% occurring once and the leading ten covering about 1.4%. Source material: PBMCs. All receptors come from a girl between 10 and 17 years old in good health and CMV-seropositive. Both conserved end residues are part of each CDR3. Each record gives: V gene, J gene, clone size, D gene, CDR3 DNA, CDR3 protein. D genes are given only for firm matches. Some rows have no size entry. The others give once, few or many, or a class for an expanded clone.

>TRBV18|TRBJ2-5|-|TRBD1
TGTGCCAGCTCACCGCGGACAGGGGGCCGGGAGACCCAGTACTTC
CASSPRTGGRETQYF
>TRBV13|TRBJ2-5|-|TRBD1
TGTGCCAGCAGCCCGAGGGACAGCCTCGGAGAGACCCAGTACTTC
CASSPRDSLGETQYF
>TRBV27|TRBJ1-5|-|-
TGTGCCAGCAGTTTATTCTTGACACAGGGCAATCAGCCCCAGCATTTT
CASSLFLTQGNQPQHF
>TRBV6-5|TRBJ1-5|-|-
TGTGCCAGCAGACCTCAGGGGAATAGCAATCAGCCCCAGCATTTT
CASRPQGNSNQPQHF
>TRBV29-1|TRBJ2-5|-|TRBD1
TGCAGCGTTGGGGACAGGGAAGAGACCCAGTACTTC
CSVGDREETQYF
>TRBV4-3|TRBJ2-5|-|-
TGCGCCAGCAGCCAAGCAGCAGGAGAGACCCAGTACTTC
CASSQAAGETQYF
>TRBV6-5|TRBJ1-2|-|-
TGTGCCAGTAAGGGGGAGAGTGGCTACACCTTC
CASKGESGYTF
>TRBV7-9|TRBJ2-1|-|-
TGTGCCAGCAGCTTAGCGTGGGCGGGTAATGAGCAGTTCTTC
CASSLAWAGNEQFF
>TRBV25-1|TRBJ1-2|-|-
TGTGCCAGCAGTGAATATGGGGGGTCGAACTATGGCTACACCTTC
CASSEYGGSNYGYTF
>TRBV6-5|TRBJ2-7|few|-
TGTGCCATCAGTGACGGTTGGGGGGTCGACGAGCAGTACTTC
CAISDGWGVDEQYF
>TRBV6-5|TRBJ1-1|-|-
TGTGCCAGCCGAGACAGATCTAACACTGAAGCTTTCTTT
CASRDRSNTEAFF
>TRBV4-1|TRBJ1-2|once|TRBD1
TGCGCCAGCAGCCACGCTCCCGGACAGGCAAACTATGGCTACACCTTC
CASSHAPGQANYGYTF
>TRBV15|TRBJ2-2|-|TRBD2
TGTGCCACCAGGGGACTAGCGGGGGACACCGGGGAGCTGTTTTTT
CATRGLAGDTGELFF
>TRBV7-2|TRBJ2-7|-|TRBD2
TGTGCCAGCAGTCGAACTAGCGCGACCTCCTACGAGCAGTACTTC
CASSRTSATSYEQYF
>TRBV20-1|TRBJ2-7|once|TRBD1
TGCAGTGCTAGGACAGGGGACGAGCAGTACTTC
CSARTGDEQYF
>TRBV5-6|TRBJ1-5|-|TRBD1
TGTGCCAGCAGCAAGGGACAGGGGGTAAAGAATCAGCCCCAGCATTTT
CASSKGQGVKNQPQHF
>TRBV7-2|TRBJ2-7|-|-
TGTGCCAGCAGTCGTATCTCCTACGAGCAGTACTTC
CASSRISYEQYF
>TRBV12-5|TRBJ2-6|-|-
TGTGCTAGTGGTTTGGGGGAGGCTGGGGCCAACGTCCTGACTTTC
CASGLGEAGANVLTF
>TRBV25-1|TRBJ2-7|few|TRBD1
TGTGCCAGCAGTGACGGACAGGGCGGCCACGAGCAGTACTTC
CASSDGQGGHEQYF
>TRBV30|TRBJ2-7|-|TRBD1
TGTGCCTGGAGTGCCTGGGACAGGGGGTACGAGCAGTACTTC
CAWSAWDRGYEQYF
>TRBV7-2|TRBJ2-7|-|-
TGTGCCAGCAGCTTAGTTGGGGGAGGCTACGAGCAGTACTTC
CASSLVGGGYEQYF
>TRBV19|TRBJ1-1|-|TRBD1
TGTGCCAGTCAGGACAGGGTCGAAACTGAAGCTTTCTTT
CASQDRVETEAFF
>TRBV4-3|TRBJ2-2|-|TRBD2
TGCGCCAGCAGTCTCGACCCCTATCTGACTAGCGGGGGGACCGGGGAGCTGTTTTTT
CASSLDPYLTSGGTGELFF
>TRBV29-1|TRBJ2-5|-|TRBD2
TGCAGCGTTGAAGCCGGACTAGCGGGGGTGAGCCAAGAGACCCAGTACTTC
CSVEAGLAGVSQETQYF
>TRBV7-7|TRBJ2-3|-|-
TGTGCCAGCAGCCCCCCGGGGGGCACAGATACGCAGTATTTT
CASSPPGGTDTQYF
>TRBV27|TRBJ1-1|-|-
TGTGCCAGCAGCCCCGCGGGCATAAACACTGAAGCTTTCTTT
CASSPAGINTEAFF
>TRBV4-3|TRBJ1-3|-|-
TGCGCCAGCAGCCAAGCCCCACAGACAGGTTCTATATGGACTGGAAACACCATATATTTT
CASSQAPQTGSIWTGNTIYF
>TRBV10-3|TRBJ2-3|-|-
TGTGCCATCAGTGACTTCCGGGGGACGAGCACAGATACGCAGTATTTT
CAISDFRGTSTDTQYF